This TCR beta chain was captured in a study of cytomegalovirus exposure and HLA in healthy donors. Amplification used 60 Vbeta primers and 13 Jbeta primers. Some clones are missing from TCRdb's copy, which holds only in-frame ones; the method was immunoSEQ multiplex PCR. The sample lists some 130,000 clones, 77% occurring once. Trimming removed 5 bases at V and 2 bases at J, with 19 bases between. CDR3 length: 18 amino acids. Germline-derived CDR1 and CDR2 are SEHNR and FQNEAQ (reference sequence). The V call is TRBV7-9, the J call TRBJ2-6; weak D call: TRBD1 (6 bases). This receptor was obtained from a male donor in good health and CMV-seronegative. Sequencing used PBMCs. For the CDR3, the DNA is TGTGCCAGCAGCCCATACATTACTACAGGGACTGGGGCCAACGTCCTGACTTTC. The encoded protein is CASSPYITTGTGANVLTF.